This T cell receptor beta chain was sequenced for a study of T cell responses to AZD1222 COVID-19 vaccine. The overall study: Whether given at about 4 or about 12 weeks, second doses were pooled. Whole-study results and caveats: In the spike-specific TCR repertoire, nearly half reportedly target unmutated variant regions.

The data were produced by immunoSEQ multiplex PCR, yet TCRdb's version contains in-frame clones alone and is incomplete. The table has fewer than 120,000 clones, about four fifths seen once. Regarding this clone: Its antigen is as yet unknown.

The CDR3 contains 18 residues. J gave up 6 bases and V 3 bases, and 16 bases lay outside the gene matches. Germline lookup yields CDR1 LGHDT and CDR2 YNNKEL (reference sequence). The clonotype originates from an adult in good health. The specimen comprised peripheral blood, sampled on day 0 of AZD1222 vaccination. The chain links TRBV3-1 (or the pseudogene TRBV3-2) to TRBJ2-1, with 8 bases aligning to TRBD1. The chain's CDR3 is CASSHPSPTGGSRNEQFF. In DNA, the CDR3 is TGTGCCAGCAGCCACCCATCCCCCACAGGGGGAAGTCGCAATGAGCAGTTCTTC.